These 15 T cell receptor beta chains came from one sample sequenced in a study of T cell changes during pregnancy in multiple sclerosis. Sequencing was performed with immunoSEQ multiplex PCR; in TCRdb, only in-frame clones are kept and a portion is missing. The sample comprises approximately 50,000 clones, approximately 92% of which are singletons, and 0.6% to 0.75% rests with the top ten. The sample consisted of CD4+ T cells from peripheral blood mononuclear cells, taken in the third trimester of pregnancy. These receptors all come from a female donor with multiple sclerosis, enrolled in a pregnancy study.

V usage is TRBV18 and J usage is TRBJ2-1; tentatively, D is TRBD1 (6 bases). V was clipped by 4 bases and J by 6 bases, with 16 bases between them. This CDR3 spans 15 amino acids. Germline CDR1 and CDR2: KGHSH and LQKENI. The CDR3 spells CASSLDSTKGNEQFF. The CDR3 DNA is TGTGCCAGCTCACTGGACAGTACGAAGGGCAATGAGCAGTTCTTC. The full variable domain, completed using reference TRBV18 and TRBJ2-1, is NAGVMQNPRHLVRRRGQEARLRCSPMKGHSHVYWYRQLPEEGLKFMVYLQKENIIDESGMPKERFSAEFPKEGPSILRIQQVVRGDSAAYFCASSLDSTKGNEQFFGPGTRLTVL.

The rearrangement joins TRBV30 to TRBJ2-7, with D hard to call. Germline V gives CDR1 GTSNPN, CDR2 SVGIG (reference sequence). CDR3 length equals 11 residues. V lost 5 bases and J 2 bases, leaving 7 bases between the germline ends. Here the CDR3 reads CAWPLAYEQYF. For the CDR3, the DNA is TGTGCCTGGCCCCTAGCCTACGAGCAGTACTTC.

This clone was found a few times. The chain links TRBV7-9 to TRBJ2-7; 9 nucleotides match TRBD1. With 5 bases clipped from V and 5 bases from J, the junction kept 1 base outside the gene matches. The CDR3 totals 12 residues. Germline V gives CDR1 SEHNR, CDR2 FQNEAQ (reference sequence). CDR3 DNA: TGTGCCAGCAGCCGGGACAGGGACGAGCAGTACTTC. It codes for CASSRDRDEQYF. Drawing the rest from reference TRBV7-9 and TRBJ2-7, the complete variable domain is DTGVSQNPRHKITKRGQNVTFRCDPISEHNRLYWYRQTLGQGPEFLTYFQNEAQLEKSRLLSDRFSAERPKGSFSTLEIQRTEQGDSAMYLCASSRDRDEQYFGPGTRLTVT.

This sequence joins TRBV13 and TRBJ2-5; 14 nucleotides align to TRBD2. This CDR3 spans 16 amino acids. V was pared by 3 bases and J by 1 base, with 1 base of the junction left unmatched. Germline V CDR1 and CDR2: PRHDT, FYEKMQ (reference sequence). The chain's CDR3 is CASSLGLAGAQETQYF. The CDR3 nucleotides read TGTGCCAGCAGCTTGGGACTAGCGGGAGCCCAAGAGACCCAGTACTTC.

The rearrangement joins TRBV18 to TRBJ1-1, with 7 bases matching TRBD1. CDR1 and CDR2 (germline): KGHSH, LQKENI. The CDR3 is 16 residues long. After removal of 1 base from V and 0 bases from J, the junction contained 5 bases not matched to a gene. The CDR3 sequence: CASSPLTGTVNTEAFF. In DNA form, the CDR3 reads TGTGCCAGCTCACCACTTACTGGGACAGTGAACACTGAAGCTTTCTTT.

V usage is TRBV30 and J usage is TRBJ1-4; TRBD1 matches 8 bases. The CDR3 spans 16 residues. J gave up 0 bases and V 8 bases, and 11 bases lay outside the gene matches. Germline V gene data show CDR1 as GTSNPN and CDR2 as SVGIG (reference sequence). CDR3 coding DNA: TGTGCCGTAGGACAGGGTACCGTTGCAACTAATGAAAAACTGTTTTTT. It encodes CAVGQGTVATNEKLFF.

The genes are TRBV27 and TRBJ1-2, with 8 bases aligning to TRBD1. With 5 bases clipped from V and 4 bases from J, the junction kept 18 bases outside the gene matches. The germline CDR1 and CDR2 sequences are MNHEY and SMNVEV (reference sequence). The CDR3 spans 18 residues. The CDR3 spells CASSARQGSKWDPYGYTF. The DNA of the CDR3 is TGTGCCAGCAGTGCGAGACAGGGGTCTAAGTGGGACCCCTATGGCTACACCTTC.

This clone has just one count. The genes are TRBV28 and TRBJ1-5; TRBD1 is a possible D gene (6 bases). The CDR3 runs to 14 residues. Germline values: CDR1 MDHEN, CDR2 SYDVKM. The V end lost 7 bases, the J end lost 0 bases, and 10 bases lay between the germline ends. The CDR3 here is CASNRGISNQPQHF. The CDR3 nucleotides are TGTGCCAGCAATAGGGGGATTAGCAATCAGCCCCAGCATTTT.

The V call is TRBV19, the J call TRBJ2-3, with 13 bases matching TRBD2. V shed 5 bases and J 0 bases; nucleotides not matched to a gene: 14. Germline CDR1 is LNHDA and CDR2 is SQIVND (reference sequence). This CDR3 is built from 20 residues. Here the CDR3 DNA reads TGTGCCAGTAGTTCGAGACTAGCGGGAGGCTTCTCGGCTAGCACAGATACGCAGTATTTT. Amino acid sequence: CASSSRLAGGFSASTDTQYF.

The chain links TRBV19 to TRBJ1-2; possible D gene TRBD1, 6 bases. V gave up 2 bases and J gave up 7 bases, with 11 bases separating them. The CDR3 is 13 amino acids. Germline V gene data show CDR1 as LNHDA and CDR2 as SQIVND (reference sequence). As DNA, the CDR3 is TGTGCCAGTAGTATAACAGGGTACGGTGGCTACACCTTC. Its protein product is CASSITGYGGYTF.

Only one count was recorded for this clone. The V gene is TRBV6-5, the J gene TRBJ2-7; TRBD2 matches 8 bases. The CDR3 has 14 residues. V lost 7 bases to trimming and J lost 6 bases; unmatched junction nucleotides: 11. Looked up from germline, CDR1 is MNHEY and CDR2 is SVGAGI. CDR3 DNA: TGTGCCAGCATCCCCGGAGCGGGAGCTCGCGAGCAGTACTTC. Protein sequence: CASIPGAGAREQYF.

CDR3 residues: CASSFGTATYEQYF. The CDR3 DNA reads as TGTGCCAGCAGTTTCGGGACAGCTACCTACGAGCAGTACTTC. This sequence joins TRBV28 and TRBJ2-7; 7 bases are shared with TRBD1. CDR3 length: 14 amino acids. The germline CDR1 and CDR2 sequences are MDHEN and SYDVKM. Germline trimming cut 3 bases from V and 2 bases from J; bases unmatched to any gene: 4.

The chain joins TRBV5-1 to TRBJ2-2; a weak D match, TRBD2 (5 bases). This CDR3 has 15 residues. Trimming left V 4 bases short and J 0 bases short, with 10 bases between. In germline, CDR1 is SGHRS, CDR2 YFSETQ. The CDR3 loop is CASSETIANTGELFF. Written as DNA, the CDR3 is TGCGCCAGCAGCGAGACTATCGCGAACACCGGGGAGCTGTTTTTT. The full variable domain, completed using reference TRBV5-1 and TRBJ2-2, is KAGVTQTPRYLIKTRGQQVTLSCSPISGHRSVSWYQQTPGQGLQFLFEYFSETQRNKGNFPGRFSGRQFSNSRSEMNVSTLELGDSALYLCASSETIANTGELFFGEGSRLTVL.

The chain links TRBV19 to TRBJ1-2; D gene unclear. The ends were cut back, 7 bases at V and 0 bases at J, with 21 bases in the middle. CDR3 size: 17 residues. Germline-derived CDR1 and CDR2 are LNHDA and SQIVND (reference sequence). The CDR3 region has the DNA TGTGCCAGTATGGAAGAGGCCGGCCGGCAAGCTAACTATGGCTACACCTTC. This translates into CASMEEAGRQANYGYTF.

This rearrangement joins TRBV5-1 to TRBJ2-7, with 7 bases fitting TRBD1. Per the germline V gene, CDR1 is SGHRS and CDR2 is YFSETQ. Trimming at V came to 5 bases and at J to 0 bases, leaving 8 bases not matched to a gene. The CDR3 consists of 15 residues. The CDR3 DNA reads TGCGCCAGCAGTTCCGGACAGGAATTCTCCTACGAGCAGTACTTC. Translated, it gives CASSSGQEFSYEQYF.